This T cell receptor beta chain was identified in a study of Tregs in tolerant kidney transplant recipients. Study-wide points: This study did not directly address biological reproducibility. Few patients were studied, so findings need validation in larger groups. The most relevant donor-specific Treg TCRbeta repertoire apparently came from expansion with activated donor B cells.

Remarks on this clone: The antigen is undetermined.

J lost 4 bases, V lost 3 bases, and 10 bases had no gene match. The germline CDR1 and CDR2 sequences are MGHRA and YSYEKL. This CDR3 contains 17 residues. CD4+CD25+CD127- Tregs, CD4+CD25- non-Tregs, CD4 and CD8 cells were sorted. Assay used: immunoSEQ multiplex PCR; TCRdb lists only in-frame clones, some missing. The data hold hundreds of thousands of clones, with 80% to 85% observed a single time. The chain combines TRBV4-1 with TRBJ2-5; 11 bases agree with TRBD1. The origin of this receptor is a human donor in good health. Input material: CD4+ T cells from blood. The CDR3 DNA reads TGCGCCAGCAGCCAGGACGGACAGGGGGCGGGTAGAGAGACCCAGTACTTC. Protein sequence: CASSQDGQGAGRETQYF.